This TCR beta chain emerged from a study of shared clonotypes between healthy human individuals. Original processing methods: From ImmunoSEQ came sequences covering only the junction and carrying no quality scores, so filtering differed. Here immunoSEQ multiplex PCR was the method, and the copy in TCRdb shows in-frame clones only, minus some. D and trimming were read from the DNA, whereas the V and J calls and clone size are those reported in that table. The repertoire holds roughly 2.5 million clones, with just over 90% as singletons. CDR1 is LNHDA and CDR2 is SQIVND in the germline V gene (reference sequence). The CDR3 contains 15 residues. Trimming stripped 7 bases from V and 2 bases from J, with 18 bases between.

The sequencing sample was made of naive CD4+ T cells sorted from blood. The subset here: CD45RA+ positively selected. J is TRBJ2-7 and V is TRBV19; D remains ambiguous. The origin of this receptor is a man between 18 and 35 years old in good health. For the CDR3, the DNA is TGTGCCAGTATCGCAAGTTGGGCGGTTACCTACGAGCAGTACTTC. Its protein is CASIASWAVTYEQYF. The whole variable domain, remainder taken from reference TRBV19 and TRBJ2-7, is DGGITQSPKYLFRKEGQNVTLSCEQNLNHDAMYWYRQDPGQGLRLIYYSQIVNDFQKGDIAEGYSVSREKKESFPLTVTSAQKNPTAFYLCASIASWAVTYEQYFGPGTRLTVT.